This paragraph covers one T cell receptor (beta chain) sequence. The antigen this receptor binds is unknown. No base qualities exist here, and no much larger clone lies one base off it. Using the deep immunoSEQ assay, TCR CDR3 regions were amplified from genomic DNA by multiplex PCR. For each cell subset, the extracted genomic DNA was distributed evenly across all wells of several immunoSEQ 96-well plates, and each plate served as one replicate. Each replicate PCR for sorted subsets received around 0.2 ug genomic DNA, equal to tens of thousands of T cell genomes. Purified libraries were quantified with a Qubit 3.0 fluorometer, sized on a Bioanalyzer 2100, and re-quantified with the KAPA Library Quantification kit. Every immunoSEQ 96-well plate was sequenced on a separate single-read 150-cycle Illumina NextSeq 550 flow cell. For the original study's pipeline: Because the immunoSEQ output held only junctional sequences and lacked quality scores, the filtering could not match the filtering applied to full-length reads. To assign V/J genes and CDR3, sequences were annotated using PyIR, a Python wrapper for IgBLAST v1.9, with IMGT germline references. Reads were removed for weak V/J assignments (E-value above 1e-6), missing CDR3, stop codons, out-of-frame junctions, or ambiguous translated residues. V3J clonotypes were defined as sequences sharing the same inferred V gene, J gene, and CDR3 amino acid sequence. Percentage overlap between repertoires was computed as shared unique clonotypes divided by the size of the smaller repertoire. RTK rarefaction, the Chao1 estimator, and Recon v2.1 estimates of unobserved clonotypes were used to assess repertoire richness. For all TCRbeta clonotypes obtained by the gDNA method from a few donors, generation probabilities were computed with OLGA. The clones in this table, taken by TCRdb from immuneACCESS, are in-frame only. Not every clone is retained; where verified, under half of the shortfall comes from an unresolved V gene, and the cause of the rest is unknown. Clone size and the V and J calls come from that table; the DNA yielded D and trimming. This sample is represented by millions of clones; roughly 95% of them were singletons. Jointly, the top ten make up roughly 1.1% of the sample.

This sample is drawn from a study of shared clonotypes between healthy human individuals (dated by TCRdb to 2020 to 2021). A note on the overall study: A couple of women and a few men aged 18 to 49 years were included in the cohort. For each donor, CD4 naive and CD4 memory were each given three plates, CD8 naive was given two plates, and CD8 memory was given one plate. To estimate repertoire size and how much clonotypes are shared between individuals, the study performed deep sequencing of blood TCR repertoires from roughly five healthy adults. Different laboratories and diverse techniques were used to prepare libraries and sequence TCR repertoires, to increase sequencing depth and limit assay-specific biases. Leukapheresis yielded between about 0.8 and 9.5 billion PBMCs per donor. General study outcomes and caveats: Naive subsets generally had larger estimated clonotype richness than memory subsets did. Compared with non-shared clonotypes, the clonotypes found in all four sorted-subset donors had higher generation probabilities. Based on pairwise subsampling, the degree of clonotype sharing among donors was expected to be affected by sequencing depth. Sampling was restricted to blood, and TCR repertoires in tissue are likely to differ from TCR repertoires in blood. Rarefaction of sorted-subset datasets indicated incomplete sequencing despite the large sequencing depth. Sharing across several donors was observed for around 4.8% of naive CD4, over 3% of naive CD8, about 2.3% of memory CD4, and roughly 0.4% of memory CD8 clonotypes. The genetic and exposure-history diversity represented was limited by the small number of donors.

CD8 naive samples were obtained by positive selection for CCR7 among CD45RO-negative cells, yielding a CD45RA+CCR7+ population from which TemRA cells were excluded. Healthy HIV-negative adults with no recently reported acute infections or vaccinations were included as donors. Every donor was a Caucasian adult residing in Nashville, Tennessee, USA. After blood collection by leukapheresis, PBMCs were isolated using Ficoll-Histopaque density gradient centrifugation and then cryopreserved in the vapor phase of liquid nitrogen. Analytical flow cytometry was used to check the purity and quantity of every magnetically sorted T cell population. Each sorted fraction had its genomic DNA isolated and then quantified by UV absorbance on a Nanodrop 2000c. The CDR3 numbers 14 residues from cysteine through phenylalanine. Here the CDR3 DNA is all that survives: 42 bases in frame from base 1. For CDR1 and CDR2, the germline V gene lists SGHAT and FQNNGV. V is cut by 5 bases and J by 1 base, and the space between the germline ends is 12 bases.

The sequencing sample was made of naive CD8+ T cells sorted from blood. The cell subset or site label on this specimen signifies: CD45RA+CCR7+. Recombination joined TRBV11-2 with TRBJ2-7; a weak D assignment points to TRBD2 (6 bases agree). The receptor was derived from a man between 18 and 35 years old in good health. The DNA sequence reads TGTGCCAGCAGCCCATGGGGGGAATCCTACGAGCAGTACTTC. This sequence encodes CASSPWGESYEQYF.